A single sample gave rise to the 14 T cell receptor beta chains below, sequenced in a study of brain T cells in children with intractable seizures. Clones were sequenced by immunoSEQ multiplex PCR, and TCRdb holds only the in-frame ones, with some missing. The table shows approximately 60,000 clones, with roughly 95% occurring only once. The source was peripheral blood, collected at surgery. Source of these receptors: a boy under two years old with focal cortical dysplasia and intractable seizures.

The chain links TRBV18 to TRBJ1-4; 10 nucleotides match TRBD1. After removal of 2 bases from V and 0 bases from J, the junction contained 9 bases not matched to a gene. Germline lookup yields CDR1 KGHSH and CDR2 LQKENI. The CDR3 runs to 19 residues. CDR3 region: CASSPTKATGGATNEKLFF. Here the CDR3 DNA reads TGTGCCAGCTCACCAACCAAGGCGACAGGGGGCGCAACTAATGAAAAACTGTTTTTT.

This chain links TRBV11-3 with TRBJ2-7; TRBD1 matches at 12 bases. Germline V gives CDR1 SGHNT, CDR2 YENEEA. V was pared by 5 bases and J by 3 bases, with 20 bases of the junction left unmatched. The CDR3 extends over 20 amino acids. The CDR3 DNA follows: TGTGCCAGCAGCCGATCATCTTCCGGGACAGGGGGCATTGAAAACTACGAGCAGTACTTC. This codes for CASSRSSSGTGGIENYEQYF.

The chain joins TRBV19 to TRBJ1-2; no clear D gene. V was clipped by 7 bases and J by 2 bases, with 8 bases between them. The CDR3 has 12 residues. Germline assignment: CDR1 LNHDA and CDR2 SQIVND (reference sequence). CDR3 DNA sequence: TGTGCCAGTACCCCCGACAACTATGGCTACACCTTC. It translates to CASTPDNYGYTF.

The chain's CDR3 is CASSSSRKTYNEQFF. In DNA form, the CDR3 reads TGTGCCAGCAGTTCTTCCCGGAAAACCTACAATGAGCAGTTCTTC. The rearrangement joins TRBV28 to TRBJ2-1; D not resolved. V gave up 4 bases and J gave up 2 bases, with 12 bases separating them. The CDR3 runs 15 residues. Germline values: CDR1 MDHEN, CDR2 SYDVKM.

Here the CDR3 DNA reads TGTGCCAGCAGCTTGTCCTACCGTACAGGGATAGGTGATGGCTACACCTTC. Its translation: CASSLSYRTGIGDGYTF. V and J are TRBV5-5 and TRBJ1-2; tentative D call: TRBD1 (6 bases). Trimming cost V 1 base and J 6 bases, with 22 bases left between them. The CDR3 extends over 17 amino acids. Per germline, CDR1 SGHKS and CDR2 YYEKEE (reference sequence).

For the CDR3, the DNA is TGTGCCAGCAGCGTCGCCAACACAGATACGCAGTATTTT. This codes for CASSVANTDTQYF. V usage is TRBV9 and J usage is TRBJ2-3; D call uncertain. The CDR3 consists of 13 residues. Trimming shortened V by 2 bases and J by 2 bases, and 6 bases separated the two germline ends. Germline V gene sequence: CDR1 SGDLS, CDR2 YYNGEE. Full variable domain (remainder filled in from reference TRBV9 and TRBJ2-3): DSGVTQTPKHLITATGQRVTLRCSPRSGDLSVYWYQQSLDQGLQFLIQYYNGEERAKGNILERFSAQQFPDLHSELNLSSLELGDSALYFCASSVANTDTQYFGPGTRLTVL.

This rearrangement joins TRBV7-2 to TRBJ2-5; TRBD2 matches at 15 bases. Unmatched junction bases numbered 7, after V lost 4 bases and J lost 4 bases. This CDR3 spans 17 amino acids. Germline V CDR1 and CDR2: SGHTA, FQGNSA. The CDR3 here is CASSSGTSGGRLETQYF. CDR3 nucleotide sequence: TGTGCCAGCAGCTCCGGGACTAGCGGGGGGCGGTTAGAGACCCAGTACTTC. Using reference TRBV7-2 and TRBJ2-5 for the parts outside the CDR3, the full variable domain is GAGVSQSPSNKVTEKGKDVELRCDPISGHTALYWYRQSLGQGLEFLIYFQGNSAPDKSGLPSDRFSAERTGGSVSTLTIQRTQQEDSAVYLCASSSGTSGGRLETQYFGPGTRLLVL.

V usage is TRBV6-1 and J usage is TRBJ2-1; 13 nucleotides match TRBD2. The CDR3 sequence is 15 residues long. CDR1 is MNHNS, CDR2 SASEGT, per germline. V gave up 4 bases and J gave up 7 bases; unmatched junction bases: 4. The DNA for the CDR3 is TGTGCCAGCAGTGGCGGGACTAGCGGGACTAATGAGCAGTTCTTC. This gives the protein CASSGGTSGTNEQFF.

This clone appeared once. This rearrangement joins TRBV12-5 to TRBJ1-2; 7 nucleotides agree with TRBD1. The CDR3 sequence is 18 residues long. CDR1 is LGHNT and CDR2 is FRNRAP in the germline V gene. Losses at the gene ends were 1 base for V and 0 bases for J; bases not matched to a gene: 11. CDR3 sequence: CASGLANRGLFANYGYTF. CDR3 in DNA: TGTGCTAGTGGTTTGGCCAACAGGGGCCTCTTCGCTAACTATGGCTACACCTTC.

The genes are TRBV21-1 and TRBJ2-7; the table's D call TRBD2 went unverified against the DNA. TRBV21-1 is a known pseudogene. This CDR3 comprises 20 residues. This CDR3 reads CASSNGVSGGGTSLDYEQYF. The CDR3 DNA is TGTGCCAGCAGCAATGGAGTCTCCGGGGGTGGGACTAGCCTGGATTACGAGCAGTACTTC.

The chain couples TRBV2 to TRBJ1-2, with no clear D. The CDR3 is 12 amino acids. Germline V gene lookup returns CDR1 SNHLY and CDR2 FYNNEI. With 6 bases removed from V and 5 bases from J, the gap between germline ends came to 10 bases. CDR3: CASSGNRYGYTF. The CDR3 DNA follows: TGTGCCAGCAGCGGAAACAGATATGGCTACACCTTC.

This chain uses TRBV18 with TRBJ2-3, with TRBD2 matching 9 bases. Per germline, CDR1 KGHSH and CDR2 LQKENI. The CDR3 runs to 15 residues. V lost 4 bases and J lost 4; bases outside the gene matches: 6. DNA for the CDR3: TGTGCCAGCTCACAGGCGGGGGGGCATGCAGATACGCAGTATTTT. Its protein product is CASSQAGGHADTQYF. The entire variable domain, with the rest obtained from reference TRBV18 and TRBJ2-3, is as follows: NAGVMQNPRHLVRRRGQEARLRCSPMKGHSHVYWYRQLPEEGLKFMVYLQKENIIDESGMPKERFSAEFPKEGPSILRIQQVVRGDSAAYFCASSQAGGHADTQYFGPGTRLTVL.

The chain couples TRBV11-2 to TRBJ2-5, with 7 nucleotides matching TRBD1. The V gene's germline CDR1 is SGHAT and CDR2 FQNNGV. This CDR3 is 17 amino acids long. The junction had 13 bases not matched to a gene; V was cut back by 1 base and J by 5 bases. For the CDR3, the DNA is TGTGCCAGCAGCTTAGCCCTCGGGACAGACACTCAGGAGACCCAGTACTTC. Translation gives CASSLALGTDTQETQYF. The full variable domain, with the rest looked up from reference TRBV11-2 and TRBJ2-5, is EAGVAQSPRYKIIEKRQSVAFWCNPISGHATLYWYQQILGQGPKLLIQFQNNGVVDDSQLPKDRFSAERLKGVDSTLKIQPAKLEDSAVYLCASSLALGTDTQETQYFGPGTRLLVL.

This chain uses TRBV18 with TRBJ1-2, with D tentatively TRBD1 (6 bases). The CDR3 covers 13 residues. Germline V gene data show CDR1 as KGHSH and CDR2 as LQKENI. V lost 5 bases and J lost 5, with 12 bases in between. This chain's CDR3 is CASSSTGNYGYTF. CDR3 DNA: TGTGCCAGCTCAAGCACAGGGAATTATGGCTACACCTTC.